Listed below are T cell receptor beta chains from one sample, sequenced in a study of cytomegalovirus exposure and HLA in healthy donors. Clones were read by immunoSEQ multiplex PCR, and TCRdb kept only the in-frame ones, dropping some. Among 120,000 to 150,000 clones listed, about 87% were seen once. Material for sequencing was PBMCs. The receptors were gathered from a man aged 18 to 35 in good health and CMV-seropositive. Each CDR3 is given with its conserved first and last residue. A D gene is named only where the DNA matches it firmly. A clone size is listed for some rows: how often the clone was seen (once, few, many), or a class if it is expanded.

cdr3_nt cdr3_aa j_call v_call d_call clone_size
TGTGCCAGCAGCCATAGCGGGGGCACAGATACGCAGTATTTT CASSHSGGTDTQYF TRBJ2-3 TRBV7-8 TRBD2 -
TGTGCCAGCAGTGGACTTTCAGCTGGGGCCAACGTCCTGACTTTC CASSGLSAGANVLTF TRBJ2-6 TRBV2 - once
TGCGCCAGCAGCTTTTTCCTAGCGGGAGTTGGAGAGACCCAGTACTTC CASSFFLAGVGETQYF TRBJ2-5 TRBV5-1 TRBD2 -
TGTGCCATCAGTGATAAGGAGGGCGGGTCGTTAAATCAGCCCCAGCATTTT CAISDKEGGSLNQPQHF TRBJ1-5 TRBV10-3 - -
TGTGCCAGCAGCTTTGGGACTAGCGGCTACAATGAGCAGTTCTTC CASSFGTSGYNEQFF TRBJ2-1 TRBV5-8 TRBD2 -
TGTGCCAGCAGTTACCCTCCGGACTTGATGAACACTGAAGCTTTCTTT CASSYPPDLMNTEAFF TRBJ1-1 TRBV6-6 - once
TGTGCCAGCAGCCGGTACTCCTACGAGCAGTACTTC CASSRYSYEQYF TRBJ2-7 TRBV5-6 - -
TGCAGCGTCTCGGGAGGCGGCACTGAAGCTTTCTTT CSVSGGGTEAFF TRBJ1-1 TRBV29-1 - once
TGTGCCAGCAGTCCAATTCGACAGGGGGTGGGCAATGAGCAGTTCTTC CASSPIRQGVGNEQFF TRBJ2-1 TRBV2 TRBD1 -
TGTGCCAGCAGACAACAGGGGGTCAATGAGCAGTTCTTC CASRQQGVNEQFF TRBJ2-1 TRBV6-5 TRBD1 -
TGTGCCAAGATAGAGTTCCGGGTTAACTATGGCTACACCTTC CAKIEFRVNYGYTF TRBJ1-2 TRBV30 - -
TGCGCCAGCAGTAGGGGACTAGTCGATGAGCAGTTCTTC CASSRGLVDEQFF TRBJ2-1 TRBV5-1 TRBD2 -
TGTGCCATCAGTGATAAAGACAGGGACACCTTC CAISDKDRDTF TRBJ1-2 TRBV10-3 TRBD1 few
TGTGCCAGCAGTTTCATTCAGGGCAGCTCTGGGGCCAACGTCCTGACTTTC CASSFIQGSSGANVLTF TRBJ2-6 TRBV27 - -
TGTGCCAGCAGCTTAGGAGGGAATTCTGGAAACACCATATATTTT CASSLGGNSGNTIYF TRBJ1-3 TRBV7-9 - -
TGCGCCAGCCAGCTTGGGGCGGGGGGAAAGGATACGCAGTATTTT CASQLGAGGKDTQYF TRBJ2-3 TRBV5-1 TRBD2 -
TGCAGCGTTGTATTTAGTGGTGAAAAACTGTTTTTT CSVVFSGEKLFF TRBJ1-4 TRBV29-1 - -
TGTGCCAGCAGCTCCGGGACTAGCGGGGGGGTAGAGGAGACCCAGTACTTC CASSSGTSGGVEETQYF TRBJ2-5 TRBV5-4 TRBD2 -
TGTGCCAGCAGTTACTCAGCGGGGGGGCCAGAGACCCAGTACTTC CASSYSAGGPETQYF TRBJ2-5 TRBV6-5 TRBD2 -
TGTGCCAGCAGCCAAGTTGCCAGCGGGAGTGGGATAGGTGAGCAGTACTTC CASSQVASGSGIGEQYF TRBJ2-7 TRBV4-2 TRBD2 -
TGCGCCAGCAGCTATACCCGGGAGAACACTGAAGCTTTCTTT CASSYTRENTEAFF TRBJ1-1 TRBV5-1 - -
TGTGCCAGCAGCCAAGTACTCGCACATGGCTACACCTTC CASSQVLAHGYTF TRBJ1-2 TRBV14 - -
TGTGCCAGCAGTGACCGGGACTCCTGGTCAGGAAACACCATATATTTT CASSDRDSWSGNTIYF TRBJ1-3 TRBV6-1 - -
TGCGCCAGCAGCTTCGGGAGCGGGGTGGGAGAGACCCAGTACTTC CASSFGSGVGETQYF TRBJ2-5 TRBV5-1 TRBD2 -
TGTGCCAGCAGCTTAGGCAGGGAATGGGGTAGGACTGAAGCTTTCTTT CASSLGREWGRTEAFF TRBJ1-1 TRBV7-9 - -
TGTGCCACCTACCGGGACAGCCATACCTACTTC CATYRDSHTYF TRBJ2-7 TRBV19 TRBD1 -
TGTGCCAGCAGCGACAGGAGGACAGATACGCAGTATTTT CASSDRRTDTQYF TRBJ2-3 TRBV2 - -
TGTGCCAGCAGCCTACGGACATCTAGCTCTGGAAACACCATATATTTT CASSLRTSSSGNTIYF TRBJ1-3 TRBV11-2 - once
TGTGCCAGCAGTATGGGGGGGTCCTATGGCTACACCTTC CASSMGGSYGYTF TRBJ1-2 TRBV5-6 - -
TGCGCCAGCAGACCGGACTTCAATCAGCCCCAGCATTTT CASRPDFNQPQHF TRBJ1-5 TRBV5-1 - -
TGTGCCAGCAGCCCCTACGGGAGCGAGCAGTACTTC CASSPYGSEQYF TRBJ2-7 TRBV11-2 - -
TGTGCTACCCAGACAGACCTTTCAAATGAGCAGTTCTTC CATQTDLSNEQFF TRBJ2-1 TRBV27 - -
TGCAGCGTTGTCGAGGGACAACTGAACACTGAAGCTTTCTTT CSVVEGQLNTEAFF TRBJ1-1 TRBV29-1 - -
TGCGCCAGCCGACAGGGTGGGGACACAGATACGCAGTATTTT CASRQGGDTDTQYF TRBJ2-3 TRBV5-1 TRBD1 -
TGTGCCCGCAGGGCAGGGGAGCCGGCTAATGAAAAACTGTTTTTT CARRAGEPANEKLFF TRBJ1-4 TRBV2 - -
TGTGCCAGCAGTGTTCGGACAGACCTCTACGAGCAGTACTTC CASSVRTDLYEQYF TRBJ2-7 TRBV2 - -
TGTGCCAGCAGTCCACTAGCGGGGGGGGGCAATGAGCAGTTCTTC CASSPLAGGGNEQFF TRBJ2-1 TRBV6-5 TRBD2 -
TGTGCCAGCAGCCCAGAGGGCGGCCTCACCTACGAGCAGTACTTC CASSPEGGLTYEQYF TRBJ2-7 TRBV9 - -
TGTGCCATCAGTGAGTCATCGACAAAGGGGGGGACCGGGCAAGAGACCCAGTACTTC CAISESSTKGGTGQETQYF TRBJ2-5 TRBV10-3 - -
TGCGCCAGCAGCTCGCAACCAACAGGGTCGAGCGAGCAGTACTTC CASSSQPTGSSEQYF TRBJ2-7 TRBV5-1 - -
TGTGCCAGCAGCCCCGCCTACGAGCAGTACTTC CASSPAYEQYF TRBJ2-7 TRBV2 - -
TGCGCCAGCAGCCACCCCCAGGAGGATATTTACACAGATACGCAGTATTTT CASSHPQEDIYTDTQYF TRBJ2-3 TRBV4-1 - -
TGTGCCAGCAGTGAAAGGGGACAGTCCTACGAGCAGTACTTC CASSERGQSYEQYF TRBJ2-7 TRBV6-1 TRBD1 -
TGTGCCAGCAGTGAATTTTGGACAGGTGACTCCTACGAGCAGTACTTC CASSEFWTGDSYEQYF TRBJ2-7 TRBV6-1 TRBD1 -
TGTGCCAGCAGTCTAGGACTAGCGGGAGTAGAGACCCAGTACTTC CASSLGLAGVETQYF TRBJ2-5 TRBV14 TRBD2 -
TGTGCCAGCAGTTTAGAAGGAACCGGGACTTCCTTTACCTACGAGCAGTACTTC CASSLEGTGTSFTYEQYF TRBJ2-7 TRBV27 - -
TGCGCCAGCAGCCTTAGGAGGGTTTCCTACAATGAGCAGTTCTTC CASSLRRVSYNEQFF TRBJ2-1 TRBV5-1 - -
TGTGCCAGCAGCTTAGATGGAGACAATCAGCCCCAGCATTTT CASSLDGDNQPQHF TRBJ1-5 TRBV7-8 - -
TGTGCCAGCAGTGAATCCAGCGGGATGGATACGCAGTATTTT CASSESSGMDTQYF TRBJ2-3 TRBV2 TRBD2 -
TGTGCCAGCAGTTTTCGAGCTAACTATGGCTACACCTTC CASSFRANYGYTF TRBJ1-2 TRBV27 - -
TGTGCCAGCTCACCAACGATCGGGGATCCATCTGGAAACACCATATATTTT CASSPTIGDPSGNTIYF TRBJ1-3 TRBV18 - -
TGTGCCAGCAGCTCCTCTTCGTGGCGGGGGGCCTCCGAGCAGTACTTC CASSSSSWRGASEQYF TRBJ2-7 TRBV5-6 TRBD2 -
TGCGCCAGCAGTTTCGCGGGTTCGAACACCGGGGAGCTGTTTTTT CASSFAGSNTGELFF TRBJ2-2 TRBV10-1 - -
TGCCACGACGGCGGGGTTCGGGCCTACGAGCAGTACTTC CHDGGVRAYEQYF TRBJ2-7 TRBV29-1 - -
TGTGCCAGCAGGCCCTGGGGCGCCTACGAGCAGTACTTC CASRPWGAYEQYF TRBJ2-7 TRBV7-8 - -